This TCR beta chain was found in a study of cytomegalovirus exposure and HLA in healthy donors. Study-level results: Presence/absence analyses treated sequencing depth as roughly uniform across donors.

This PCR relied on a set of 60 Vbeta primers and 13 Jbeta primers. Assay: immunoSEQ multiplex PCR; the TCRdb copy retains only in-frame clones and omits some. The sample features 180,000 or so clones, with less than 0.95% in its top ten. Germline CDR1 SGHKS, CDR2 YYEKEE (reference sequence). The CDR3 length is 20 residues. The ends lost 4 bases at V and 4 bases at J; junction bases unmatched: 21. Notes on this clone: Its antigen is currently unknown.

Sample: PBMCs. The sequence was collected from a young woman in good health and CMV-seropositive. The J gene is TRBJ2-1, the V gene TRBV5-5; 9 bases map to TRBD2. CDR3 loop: CASSLLGALAGYKGYNEQFF. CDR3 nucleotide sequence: TGTGCCAGCAGCCTTTTGGGGGCTCTAGCGGGATACAAAGGGTACAATGAGCAGTTCTTC.